The clone carrying this T cell receptor beta chain was observed a handful of times. No antigen is known for it. These data originate in a study of blood T cells in healthy people across ages. General study findings and limits: The donors' CMV status was not determined, possibly confounding changes in expanded clonotypes.

The second PCR ran roughly 7 to 12 cycles with a sample-barcoded 5' primer and J-beta primers. Every molecule of cDNA carried a tag from a template-switch adaptor with 12 random nucleotides. TCRdb called the 5' RACE reads again in MiXCR, with one record for every CDR3 protein. The profile shows about 650,000 distinct CDR3 sequences, 32% of them singletons. V trimming: 7 bases; J trimming: 6 bases; junction bases outside the gene matches: 7. This CDR3 region has 14 residues. Germline lookup yields CDR1 SGHRS and CDR2 YFSETQ. The receptor was isolated from a woman aged 80 or over in good health. What was sequenced was blood. V usage is TRBV5-1 and J usage is TRBJ1-5, with 10 nucleotides matching TRBD1. This CDR3 reads CASASGTGVQPQHF. CDR3 nucleotides: TGCGCCAGCGCCTCCGGGACAGGGGTTCAGCCCCAGCATTTT.